These T cell receptor beta chains were read from a single sample in a study of response to subunit inactivated influenza vaccine. TCRdb passed the RT-PCR reads through MiXCR, listing each CDR3 protein once. Counted here are about 700,000 distinct CDR3 sequences, 14% occurring once; the ten biggest clones make up 6% to 8%. The sequencing here drew on PBMCs from blood, taken 14 to 15 days before vaccination. Receptors were obtained from a man between 50 and 59 years old who received an inactivated influenza vaccine. The CDR3 runs from the conserved cysteine through the conserved F or W. The D gene is left open where the match is weak. Only part of the rows carry a size: once, few, many, or a class if the clone is expanded.

many TRBJ2-7 TRBV7-7 NA CASSLGVAYEQYF TGTGCTAGCAGCTTAGGCGTTGCGTACGAGCAGTACTTC
many TRBJ2-7 TRBV10-3 TRBD2 CAISESTSGSGYEQYF TGTGCCATCAGTGAGTCTACTAGCGGGAGTGGGTACGAGCAGTACTTC
many TRBJ2-5 TRBV24-1 TRBD1 CATSEYSRAGQGQETQYF TGTGCCACCAGTGAATACTCAAGGGCGGGACAGGGGCAAGAGACCCAGTACTTC
few TRBJ1-1 TRBV5-5 TRBD1 CASSFGGQGYTEAFF TGTGCCAGCAGCTTTGGGGGACAGGGGTACACTGAAGCTTTCTTT
NA TRBJ2-5 TRBV12-5 TRBD2 CASTSGTSEVGTQYF TGTGCTAGTACCTCCGGGACTAGCGAGGTGGGGACCCAGTACTTC
few TRBJ1-1 TRBV4-1 NA CASSKEQNTEAFF TGCGCCAGCAGCAAAGAGCAGAACACTGAAGCTTTCTTT
NA TRBJ2-5 TRBV7-2 NA CASSSEKTQYF TGTGCCAGCAGCTCCGAGAAGACCCAGTACTTC
many TRBJ2-7 TRBV6-5 TRBD1 CASSYGQGVSYEQYF TGTGCCAGCAGTTACGGTCAGGGGGTCTCCTACGAGCAGTACTTC
many TRBJ1-1 TRBV29-1 NA CSVRATGIEAFF TGCAGCGTTCGGGCTACAGGGATTGAAGCTTTCTTT
few TRBJ2-7 TRBV7-9 NA CASSLALGQVTYEQYF TGTGCCAGCAGCTTAGCGCTGGGCCAAGTAACCTACGAGCAGTACTTC
few TRBJ2-5 TRBV20-1 TRBD1 CSARQGTARETQYF TGCAGTGCCCGACAGGGAACCGCGAGAGAGACCCAGTACTTC
NA TRBJ1-5 TRBV12-3/TRBV12-4 NA CASSRNLRDRSNQPQHF TGTGCCAGCAGTCGAAACCTCCGGGACCGAAGCAATCAGCCCCAGCATTTT
few TRBJ2-2 TRBV4-2 TRBD1 CASSQEYGTGGTTGELFF TGTGCCAGCAGCCAAGAATACGGGACAGGGGGGACCACCGGGGAGCTGTTTTTT
many TRBJ1-4 TRBV27 NA CASSLSGPRGRTTNEKLFF TGTGCCAGCAGTTTATCCGGGCCCAGGGGCCGCACAACTAATGAAAAACTGTTTTTT
few TRBJ2-1 TRBV6-2/TRBV6-3 TRBD1 CASSYGTGGSYNEQFF TGTGCCAGCAGTTACGGGACAGGGGGCTCCTACAATGAGCAGTTCTTC
many TRBJ2-1 TRBV4-1 TRBD2 CASSHVAGEQFF TGCGCCAGCAGCCATGTAGCGGGTGAGCAGTTCTTC
NA TRBJ2-7 TRBV15 NA CATSPTGSPYEQYF TGTGCCACCAGCCCCACAGGGTCCCCCTACGAGCAGTACTTC
NA TRBJ2-1 TRBV10-3 TRBD1 CAISPAGTGAYNEQFF TGTGCCATCAGCCCGGCCGGGACAGGGGCCTACAATGAGCAGTTCTTC
few TRBJ2-5 TRBV27 NA CARGGAWGETQYF TGTGCCAGGGGGGGGGCGTGGGGAGAGACCCAGTACTTC
many TRBJ2-3 TRBV20-1 NA CSARDPSGTDTQYF TGCAGTGCTAGAGACCCGAGCGGCACAGATACGCAGTATTTT
NA TRBJ2-3 TRBV28 NA CASSPLMGTDTQYF TGTGCCAGCAGTCCCCTTATGGGCACAGATACGCAGTATTTT
NA TRBJ2-3 TRBV7-9 TRBD1 CASSPLTGAGTDTQYF TGTGCCAGCAGCCCCCTTACAGGGGCCGGCACAGATACGCAGTATTTT
NA TRBJ2-2 TRBV10-3 NA CAIRDSTGELFF TGTGCCATCAGGGACAGCACCGGGGAGCTGTTTTTT
many TRBJ2-3 TRBV10-3 TRBD2 CAIRDPEGAGLTDTQYF TGTGCCATCAGGGACCCCGAGGGAGCGGGACTCACAGATACGCAGTATTTT
NA TRBJ2-2 TRBV5-6 TRBD2 CASSRGLAANTGELFF TGTGCCAGCAGCCGCGGACTAGCGGCGAACACCGGGGAGCTGTTTTTT
once TRBJ2-1 TRBV20-1 TRBD1 CSARGGQGKREQFF TGCAGTGCTAGAGGGGGACAGGGGAAACGTGAGCAGTTCTTC
few TRBJ1-1 TRBV19 NA CASMPDRNTEAFF TGTGCCAGTATGCCCGACAGGAACACTGAAGCTTTCTTT
NA TRBJ2-1 TRBV6-2/TRBV6-3 TRBD2 CASSYLLAGRDEQFF TGTGCCAGCAGTTATTTATTAGCGGGGAGGGATGAGCAGTTCTTC
NA TRBJ2-1 TRBV20-1 NA CSARDFPGLQNAYNEQFF TGCAGTGCTAGAGATTTCCCGGGACTCCAGAACGCCTACAATGAGCAGTTCTTC
NA TRBJ2-5 TRBV5-1 NA CASSTTKRGETQYF TGCGCCAGCAGCACGACTAAACGGGGAGAGACCCAGTACTTC
few TRBJ2-5 TRBV18 TRBD1 CASSPQTGVETQYF TGTGCCAGCTCACCCCAGACAGGGGTGGAGACCCAGTACTTC
many TRBJ2-3 TRBV29-1 TRBD1 CSVGQGTKSDTQYF TGCAGCGTCGGACAGGGAACCAAATCAGATACGCAGTATTTT
few TRBJ2-5 TRBV4-1 NA CASSPLARTAQETQYF TGCGCCAGCAGCCCCCTGGCTAGGACGGCGCAAGAGACCCAGTACTTC
few TRBJ1-1 TRBV23-1 NA CASSQKEGCKTEAFF TGCGCCAGCAGTCAAAAGGAGGGTTGTAAGACTGAAGCTTTCTTT
few TRBJ2-1 TRBV4-2 TRBD2 CASSQNSGYYNEQFF TGTGCCAGCAGCCAAAATAGCGGGTACTACAATGAGCAGTTCTTC
NA TRBJ2-1 TRBV28 NA CASSQGMADARQFF TGTGCCAGCAGCCAAGGGATGGCTGATGCGAGGCAGTTCTTC
many TRBJ1-2 TRBV7-9 TRBD1 CASSPMTGNYGYTF TGTGCCAGCAGCCCCATGACAGGGAACTATGGCTACACCTTC
NA TRBJ2-7 TRBV5-1 NA CASSLGAGHPYEQYF TGCGCCAGCAGCTTGGGGGCGGGACACCCCTACGAGCAGTACTTC
few TRBJ2-1 TRBV11-1 TRBD2 CASSRFGRLEWGWDEQFF TGTGCCAGCAGCCGCTTCGGGAGGCTCGAATGGGGGTGGGATGAGCAGTTCTTC
NA TRBJ2-5 TRBV24-1 NA CATSDGYGGETQYF TGTGCCACCAGTGATGGCTATGGGGGAGAGACCCAGTACTTC
many TRBJ2-4 TRBV20-1 TRBD2 CSAMGGEGKNIQYF TGCAGTGCTATGGGGGGGGAGGGCAAAAACATTCAGTACTTC
many TRBJ2-1 TRBV20-1 TRBD1 CSARMLDRAYNEQFF TGCAGTGCTAGGATGTTGGACAGGGCCTACAATGAGCAGTTCTTC
few TRBJ2-1 TRBV5-1 TRBD2 CASSSTSGGTGEQFF TGCGCCAGCAGCTCGACTAGCGGGGGAACGGGTGAGCAGTTCTTC
NA TRBJ2-7 TRBV29-1 NA CSARRGGSYEQYF TGCAGCGCCAGAAGGGGAGGCTCCTACGAGCAGTACTTC
NA TRBJ2-3 TRBV4-3 NA CASSQVEWRQADTQYF TGCGCCAGCAGCCAAGTTGAATGGAGACAGGCAGATACGCAGTATTTT
few TRBJ2-2 TRBV5-1 NA CASSQPGLGELFF TGCGCCAGCAGCCAACCGGGACTCGGGGAGCTGTTTTTT
NA TRBJ2-5 TRBV7-3 NA CASSPTPGETQYF TGTGCCAGCAGCCCAACCCCCGGAGAGACCCAGTACTTC
few TRBJ2-7 TRBV6-2/TRBV6-3 TRBD2 CASSYRTSGTYEQYF TGTGCCAGCAGTTACAGGACTAGCGGAACCTACGAGCAGTACTTC
NA TRBJ2-4 TRBV4-3 NA CASSRLGVAKNIQYF TGCGCCAGCAGCCGACTCGGGGTAGCCAAAAACATTCAGTACTTC
NA TRBJ1-4 TRBV15 NA CATSRDGGEKLFF TGTGCCACCAGCAGAGATGGGGGTGAAAAACTGTTTTTT
NA TRBJ2-7 TRBV21-1 NA CASSTPTGGATYYEQYF TGTGCCAGCAGCACCCCGACGGGGGGCGCAACCTACTACGAGCAGTACTTC
few TRBJ2-5 TRBV28 TRBD1 CATRRPGGFETQYF TGTGCCACCCGGCGGCCAGGGGGCTTTGAGACCCAGTACTTC
many TRBJ2-7 TRBV3-1 NA CASSPDPSYEQYF TGTGCCAGCAGCCCCGATCCCTCCTACGAGCAGTACTTC
few TRBJ2-1 TRBV20-1 NA CSARDRFKTLNYNEQFF TGCAGTGCTAGAGATCGGTTTAAGACACTGAACTACAATGAGCAGTTCTTC
few TRBJ2-3 TRBV7-8 NA CASSLGRLRTDTQYF TGTGCCAGCAGCTTAGGGAGACTCCGCACAGATACGCAGTATTTT
few TRBJ1-4 TRBV12-3/TRBV12-4 NA CASTLRGILGEKLFF TGTGCCAGCACCCTGAGAGGGATCCTTGGCGAAAAACTGTTTTTT
few TRBJ2-6 TRBV20-1 NA CSADKPGANVLTF TGCAGTGCTGACAAGCCCGGGGCCAACGTCCTGACTTTC
NA TRBJ1-1 TRBV9 NA CASSAERVGDGNTEAFF TGTGCCAGCAGCGCAGAGAGGGTCGGGGATGGGAACACTGAAGCTTTCTTT
few TRBJ1-5 TRBV20-1 TRBD1 CSAGTAYSNQPQHF TGCAGTGCCGGGACAGCCTATAGCAATCAGCCCCAGCATTTT
few TRBJ2-1 TRBV29-1 NA CSVEVRGDYNEQFF TGCAGCGTTGAAGTCAGGGGGGACTACAATGAGCAGTTCTTC